The 29 T cell receptor beta chains reported below all come from one sample, sequenced in a study of T cells after yellow fever vaccination. In TCRdb, the 5' RACE reads were re-called with MiXCR into one record per CDR3 protein. This sample has some 240,000 distinct CDR3 sequences; about 5.2% occur once, and the top ten carry roughly 3%. Source: CD4+ T cells sorted from PBMCs, taken on the day of the yellow fever booster vaccination. The source of these receptors is a man between 18 and 35 years old who received the YFV17D yellow fever vaccine.

This clonotype has ten or more counts. The chain joins TRBV12-3 or TRBV12-4 to TRBJ1-6; 8 bases map to TRBD1. Trimming at V came to 5 bases and at J to 9 bases, leaving 3 bases not matched to a gene. The CDR3 loop spans 13 amino acids. The CDR3 is CASSTDRGSPLHF. The CDR3 DNA sequence: TGTGCCAGCAGTACAGACAGGGGTTCACCCCTCCACTTT.

There are many counts of this clonotype. The chain recombines TRBV12-3 or TRBV12-4 with TRBJ2-5; 11 bases align to TRBD1. The CDR3 has 22 residues. Losses at the gene ends were 3 bases for V and 1 base for J; bases not matched to a gene: 22. CDR3 DNA: TGTGCCAGCAGTTTTCGCCCCTGGGCAGGACAGGGGGCAAGAGGGGGCCAAGAGACCCAGTACTTC. It is translated as CASSFRPWAGQGARGGQETQYF.

This clonotype was detected many times. V usage is TRBV6-5 and J usage is TRBJ2-2, with D tentatively TRBD1 (7 bases). This CDR3 is built from 14 residues. Germline V CDR1 and CDR2: MNHEY, SVGAGI. V lost 6 bases to trimming and J lost 5 bases, with 13 bases between them. In DNA, the CDR3 is TGTGCCAGCAGGTCAGGGGGGCGTACCGGGGAGCTGTTTTTT. Its protein is CASRSGGRTGELFF.

This clonotype has a count of ten or more. The chain is built from TRBV6-5 and TRBJ1-3; 7 nucleotides line up with TRBD1. The V and J ends lost 6 bases and 6 bases, in that order; junction bases with no gene match: 5. This CDR3 comprises 13 residues. Per germline, CDR1 MNHEY and CDR2 SVGAGI. This CDR3 reads CASRPGTVNTIYF. The CDR3 nucleotides read TGTGCCAGCAGACCCGGGACAGTAAACACCATATATTTT.

This clonotype has a handful of counts. The CDR3 nucleotides are TGCGCCAGCAGCTTGCAGGGAGGAAGCGACTATGGCTACACCTTC. It specifies CASSLQGGSDYGYTF. The gene calls are TRBV5-1 and TRBJ1-2; the D gene is possibly TRBD1 (5 bases). Germline loops: CDR1 SGHRS, CDR2 YFSETQ. The CDR3 runs to 15 residues. Deletions cut 1 base from V and 3 bases from J, with 13 bases between.

This clonotype was seen repeatedly, ten times or more. The chain combines TRBV11-2 with TRBJ2-1, with TRBD2 matching 14 bases. Germline V lookup: CDR1 SGHAT, CDR2 FQNNGV. Unmatched junction bases numbered 2, after V lost 1 base and J lost 6 bases. The CDR3 totals 16 residues. The CDR3 DNA reads as TGTGCCAGCAGCTTAGGGGGACTAGCGGGGGCCAATGAGCAGTTCTTC. It specifies CASSLGGLAGANEQFF.

In this sample, this clonotype turned up a few times. The chain employs TRBV7-9 and TRBJ1-6; D might be TRBD1 (6 bases). The CDR3 loop spans 19 amino acids. The V gene's germline CDR1 is SEHNR and CDR2 FQNEAQ (reference sequence). V dropped 4 bases and J dropped 4 bases, with 23 bases sitting between them. CDR3 DNA: TGTGCCAGCAGCTCCCCGGTAGGGGGACAACCTATTTATAATTCACCCCTCCACTTT. Its protein is CASSSPVGGQPIYNSPLHF. The full variable domain, with the rest looked up from reference TRBV7-9 and TRBJ1-6, is DTGVSQNPRHKITKRGQNVTFRCDPISEHNRLYWYRQTLGQGPEFLTYFQNEAQLEKSRLLSDRFSAERPKGSFSTLEIQRTEQGDSAMYLCASSSPVGGQPIYNSPLHFGNGTRLTVT.

This chain connects TRBV29-1 to TRBJ1-1; D possibly corresponds to TRBD1 (5 bases). Looked up from germline, CDR1 is SQVTM and CDR2 is ANQGSEA. Trimming shortened V by 7 bases and J by 0 bases, and 21 bases separated the two germline ends. The CDR3 contains 16 residues. CDR3 in amino acids: CSAQLGHGLMNTEAFF. CDR3 sequence (DNA): TGCAGCGCCCAACTCGGACATGGGTTGATGAACACTGAAGCTTTCTTT.

The rearrangement uses TRBV7-2 and TRBJ1-2, with D perhaps TRBD1 (5 bases). The CDR3 covers 12 residues. Per the germline V gene, CDR1 is SGHTA and CDR2 is FQGNSA. Trimming shortened V by 3 bases and J by 8 bases, and 10 bases separated the two germline ends. CDR3 in DNA: TGTGCCAGCAGCTTTGACTGGGGGGGCTACACCTTC. It yields the protein CASSFDWGGYTF.

This clonotype has just a few counts. This sequence joins TRBV6-2 or TRBV6-3 and TRBJ2-7, with 7 bases identical to TRBD1. Germline CDR1 MNHEY, CDR2 SVGEGT. CDR3 size: 14 residues. Losses at the gene ends were 2 bases for V and 2 bases for J; bases not matched to a gene: 3. CDR3 sequence reads: CASSYQTGTYEQYV. CDR3 nucleotides: TGTGCCAGCAGTTACCAGACAGGGACCTACGAGCAGTACGTC.

The rearrangement links TRBV20-1 to TRBJ2-5; tentatively, D is TRBD1 or TRBD2 (6 bases each). The germline V gene encodes CDR1 DFQATT and CDR2 SNEGSKA (reference sequence). Between the trimmed V and J ends, which lost 5 bases and 1 base, there was a span of 11 bases. CDR3 length equals 13 residues. CDR3 sequence: CSAGSGAQETQYF. In DNA, the CDR3 is TGCAGTGCTGGCTCGGGGGCCCAAGAGACCCAGTACTTC.

This clonotype was observed a handful of times. DNA of the CDR3: TGTGCCAGCAGTTCCCTGACAGGGCCAATGGTAGGCACTGAAGCTTTCTTT. It translates to CASSSLTGPMVGTEAFF. V gene TRBV6-1 combines with J gene TRBJ1-1, with TRBD1 matching 7 bases. V gave up 5 bases and J gave up 4 bases; unmatched junction bases: 16. The CDR3 is 17 residues long. Germline-derived CDR1 and CDR2 are MNHNS and SASEGT.

The rearrangement links TRBV20-1 to TRBJ2-3, with TRBD1 matching over 8 bases. V lost 0 bases, J lost 3 bases, and 5 bases stayed unmatched. Germline CDR1 is DFQATT and CDR2 is SNEGSKA (reference sequence). This CDR3 has 15 residues. The CDR3 spells CSARDPRQGTDTQYF. CDR3 nucleotide sequence: TGCAGTGCTAGAGATCCCAGACAGGGGACAGATACGCAGTATTTT.

This clonotype was detected only a few times. The chain recombines TRBV30 with TRBJ2-3; a possible D gene is TRBD2 (6 bases). Germline V gene data show CDR1 as GTSNPN and CDR2 as SVGIG (reference sequence). The CDR3 length is 12 residues. The CDR3 DNA sequence: TGTGCTTGGGACTCCTACACAGATACGCAGTATTTT. Translated, it gives CAWDSYTDTQYF.

The chain has TRBV6-1 and TRBJ1-4; D unresolved. Germline lookup yields CDR1 MNHNS and CDR2 SASEGT. Between the trimmed V and J ends, which lost 4 bases and 11 bases, there was a span of 8 bases. The CDR3 covers 11 residues. CDR3 nucleotides: TGTGCCAGCAGTGCCGGAATCAAACTGTTTTTT. Translation gives CASSAGIKLFF.

This clonotype was recorded a few times. The chain uses TRBV11-1 and TRBJ1-2, with D unclear. CDR1 is SGHAT, CDR2 FQDESV, per germline (reference sequence). Trimming shortened V by 5 bases and J by 4 bases, and 17 bases separated the two germline ends. The CDR3 loop spans 15 amino acids. The CDR3 region is CASSLTQDGLYGYTF. The CDR3 DNA sequence: TGTGCCAGCAGCCTTACCCAGGACGGCCTCTATGGCTACACCTTC.

The V gene is TRBV5-5, the J gene TRBJ1-1; D is possibly TRBD1 (5 bases). Germline CDR1 is SGHKS and CDR2 is YYEKEE (reference sequence). V shed 3 bases and J shed 5 bases, with 17 bases lying between them. The CDR3 length is 15 residues. CDR3: CASSWGSAGRTEAFF. The CDR3 bases are TGTGCCAGCAGCTGGGGGTCGGCGGGGAGGACTGAAGCTTTCTTT.

In this sample, this clonotype turned up many times. A read error may produce the germline difference seen at one junction end. CDR3 in amino acids: CASSLQQGAEVF. The CDR3 nucleotides are TGCGCCAGCAGCCTCCAACAGGGGGCCGAGGTCTTT. This sequence joins TRBV4-1 and TRBJ1-1, with TRBD1 identical over 9 bases. There are 12 residues in the CDR3. The germline gives CDR1 MGHRA, CDR2 YSYEKL.

The table lists this clonotype with a few counts. The chain has TRBV10-3 and TRBJ2-2, with D possibly TRBD2 on 5 matching bases. Trimming cost V 10 bases and J 3 bases, with 12 bases left between them. The CDR3 loop spans 13 amino acids. Per germline, CDR1 ENHRY and CDR2 SYGVKD. The CDR3 reads CATRGIDTGELFF. The DNA for the CDR3 is TGTGCCACTAGAGGGATCGACACCGGGGAGCTGTTTTTT.

The rearrangement links TRBV5-1 to TRBJ2-5; possibly TRBD1 or TRBD2 for D (6 bases each). The CDR3 is 16 amino acids. Germline V gene data show CDR1 as SGHRS and CDR2 as YFSETQ. Trimming took 0 bases from V and 4 from J, leaving 16 bases between them. CDR3 in DNA: TGCGCCAGCAGCTTGGCCCAGGGGAGGCGGATAGAGACCCAGTACTTC. It is translated as CASSLAQGRRIETQYF. The whole variable domain, filled in from reference TRBV5-1 and TRBJ2-5, reads KAGVTQTPRYLIKTRGQQVTLSCSPISGHRSVSWYQQTPGQGLQFLFEYFSETQRNKGNFPGRFSGRQFSNSRSEMNVSTLELGDSALYLCASSLAQGRRIETQYFGPGTRLLVL.

This clonotype was seen a few times. The V call is TRBV4-2, the J call TRBJ1-1; 7 bases map to TRBD1. The CDR3 loop spans 17 amino acids. Germline CDR1 reads LGHNA; CDR2 reads YNFKEQ. J was trimmed by 12 bases and V by 2 bases; bases with no gene match: 21. The CDR3 region has the DNA TGTGCCAGCAGCCAAATCCTGGGACCCAGGGGGTCGGAGGTAACTTTCTTT. It specifies CASSQILGPRGSEVTFF.

This chain connects TRBV4-3 to TRBJ1-1, with a possible D match to TRBD1 (6 bases). The CDR3 loop spans 14 amino acids. Germline V gene sequence: CDR1 LGHNA, CDR2 YSLEER. Trimming pared 4 bases from V and 8 bases from J, leaving 17 bases between. CDR3 sequence (DNA): TGCGCCAGCAGCCCCAGGGCAGGGGAAGTGGAAGCTTTCTTT. It is translated as CASSPRAGEVEAFF.

This clonotype was seen ten or more times. Its ends do not fully match the called genes, so a read error is possible. The rearrangement uses TRBV5-1 and TRBJ2-3, with D perhaps TRBD1 (5 bases). Germline V gene lookup returns CDR1 SGHRS and CDR2 YFSETQ. The CDR3 contains 15 residues. The CDR3 loop reads CASSLGGASTDTQYF. CDR3 bases: TGTGCCAGCAGCTTAGGTGGGGCCAGCACAGATACGCAGTATTTT.

The chain employs TRBV12-3 or TRBV12-4 and TRBJ1-6; no reliable D call. V lost 7 bases, J lost 8 bases, and 12 bases lay in between. This CDR3 region has 13 residues. The CDR3 spells CASMLGPDSPLHF. CDR3 in DNA: TGTGCCAGCATGCTGGGTCCGGATTCACCCCTCCACTTT.

The genes are TRBV7-2 and TRBJ1-3; D is unclear. Trimming pared 2 bases from V and 1 base from J, leaving 9 bases between. CDR3 length equals 15 residues. Looked up from germline, CDR1 is SGHTA and CDR2 is FQGNSA. CDR3: CASSLTQVSGNTIYF. CDR3 in DNA: TGTGCCAGCAGCTTAACCCAGGTGTCTGGAAACACCATATATTTT.

This clonotype was picked up a small number of times. The chain carries TRBV25-1 and TRBJ2-1; 13 bases fit TRBD2. The CDR3 extends over 16 amino acids. The germline CDR1 and CDR2 sequences are MGHDK and SYGVNS. Germline trimming cut 5 bases from V and 8 bases from J; bases unmatched to any gene: 9. For the CDR3, the DNA is TGTGCCAGCAGTAAGGGACTAGCGGGGATGCGGGATGAGCAGTTCTTC. It is translated as CASSKGLAGMRDEQFF. Variable domain in full (rest from reference TRBV25-1 and TRBJ2-1): EADIYQTPRYLVIGTGKKITLECSQTMGHDKMYWYQQDPGMELHLIHYSYGVNSTEKGDLSSESTVSRIRTEHFPLTLESARPSHTSQYLCASSKGLAGMRDEQFFGPGTRLTVL.

The rearrangement links TRBV5-1 to TRBJ1-4; perhaps TRBD1 as D (6 bases). V was shortened by 2 bases and J by 0 bases, with 17 bases between the two germline ends. Germline CDR1 SGHRS, CDR2 YFSETQ. The CDR3 contains 18 residues. This CDR3 is CASSLQSGTPTTNEKLFF. The CDR3 DNA reads TGCGCCAGCAGCTTACAGTCCGGGACACCCACAACTAATGAAAAACTGTTTTTT.

Only a few counts were recorded for this clonotype. The chain employs TRBV29-1 and TRBJ1-1; 7 positions agree with TRBD1. The junction had 4 bases not matched to a gene; V was cut back by 5 bases and J by 1 base. Germline V gene sequence: CDR1 SQVTM, CDR2 ANQGSEA. There are 13 residues in the CDR3. The CDR3 DNA reads TGCAGCGTTCAACGACAGGGGAACACTGAAGCTTTCTTT. Its translation is CSVQRQGNTEAFF.

This clonotype was detected many times. The chain combines TRBV7-2 with TRBJ1-3; D gene uncertain. V was pared by 5 bases and J by 0 bases, with 17 bases between. This CDR3 comprises 17 residues. Per germline, CDR1 SGHTA and CDR2 FQGNSA. The CDR3 DNA reads TGTGCCAGCAGCCTCGGGCCGCAGGAGTCCTCTGGAAACACCATATATTTT. Its protein product is CASSLGPQESSGNTIYF.